The 26 T cell receptor beta chains below all came from one sample that was sequenced in a study of beta chain features in type 1 diabetes. What was sequenced were expressed TCRB transcripts, since all of the isolated RNA had been reverse transcribed. Profiling relied on immunoSEQ multiplex PCR, and the TCRdb table lists in-frame clones only, not all of them. The table shows 120,000 to 150,000 clones, with roughly 10% occurring only once. Material for sequencing was naive CD4+ T cells from blood. These receptors all come from a man aged 18 to 29 in good health.

This clone appeared a few times. This chain links TRBV10-3 with TRBJ1-5, with D tentatively TRBD1 (6 bases). V lost 6 bases and J 6 bases, leaving 24 bases between the germline ends. The CDR3 totals 17 residues. Germline V gene lookup returns CDR1 ENHRY and CDR2 SYGVKD. The CDR3 sequence: CAISETQGGEKSQPQHF. DNA for the CDR3: TGTGCCATCAGCGAAACACAGGGTGGGGAGAAAAGTCAGCCCCAGCATTTT.

This clone was seen repeatedly, ten times or more. This sequence joins TRBV29-1 and TRBJ2-7; D might be TRBD2 (6 bases). The V and J ends lost 2 bases and 5 bases respectively, with 7 bases between them. The CDR3 is 11 residues long. The germline gives CDR1 SQVTM, CDR2 ANQGSEA. In DNA, the CDR3 is TGCAGCGTTGAAACGGGGGACGAGCAGTACTTC. Its protein is CSVETGDEQYF.

The chain combines TRBV5-1 with TRBJ2-7; maybe TRBD1 (6 bases). The CDR3 is made up of 14 amino acids. The V and J ends lost 4 bases and 0 bases respectively, with 11 bases between them. Germline loops: CDR1 SGHRS, CDR2 YFSETQ. The CDR3 DNA sequence: TGCGCCAGCAGCCCCCGGGACACCTCCTACGAGCAGTACTTC. It yields the protein CASSPRDTSYEQYF. The entire variable domain, with the rest obtained from reference TRBV5-1 and TRBJ2-7, is as follows: KAGVTQTPRYLIKTRGQQVTLSCSPISGHRSVSWYQQTPGQGLQFLFEYFSETQRNKGNFPGRFSGRQFSNSRSEMNVSTLELGDSALYLCASSPRDTSYEQYFGPGTRLTVT.

This chain joins TRBV20-1 and TRBJ2-1, with 8 bases fitting TRBD1. With V trimmed by 6 bases and J by 7 bases, 2 bases remained unmatched. CDR1 and CDR2 (germline): DFQATT, SNEGSKA (reference sequence). The CDR3 totals 11 residues. CDR3 in amino acids: CSATGGNEQFF. The CDR3 DNA sequence: TGCAGTGCCACAGGGGGAAATGAGCAGTTCTTC.

This clone was picked up many times. The gene calls are TRBV4-3 and TRBJ2-3; TRBD2 is a possible D gene (6 bases). V gave up 0 bases and J gave up 3 bases, with 22 bases separating them. Germline CDR1 and CDR2: LGHNA and YSLEER. CDR3 length: 19 amino acids. The CDR3 DNA sequence: TGCGCCAGCAGCCAAGATCCACCGGCGGCAGGGAGGAGGACAGATACGCAGTATTTT. This sequence encodes CASSQDPPAAGRRTDTQYF.

This clone was picked up a small number of times. This sequence joins TRBV6-1 and TRBJ2-5, with 8 bases aligning to TRBD2. With V trimmed by 7 bases and J by 7 bases, 14 bases remained unmatched. The germline V gene has CDR1 MNHNS and CDR2 SASEGT. CDR3 length equals 15 residues. CDR3: CASTKEGGGPGTQYF. The DNA for the CDR3 is TGTGCCAGCACCAAAGAGGGCGGGGGGCCTGGGACCCAGTACTTC.

The chain couples TRBV6-1 to TRBJ1-1, with D uncertain. The V gene's germline CDR1 is MNHNS and CDR2 SASEGT. V was cut by 3 bases and J by 1 base, with 9 bases left in between. There are 14 residues in the CDR3. The CDR3 DNA is TGTGCCAGCAGTGAGCGCGGTCAGAACACTGAAGCTTTCTTT. It translates to CASSERGQNTEAFF.

This rearrangement joins TRBV9 to TRBJ1-3, with TRBD1 identical over 11 bases. CDR3 length: 15 amino acids. CDR1 is SGDLS, CDR2 YYNGEE, per germline. Trimming removed 2 bases from V and 4 bases from J; junction bases left unmatched: 2. The CDR3 reads CASSVGQGGGNTIYF. CDR3 coding DNA: TGTGCCAGCAGCGTGGGACAGGGGGGCGGAAACACCATATATTTT. Full variable domain (missing parts from reference TRBV9 and TRBJ1-3): DSGVTQTPKHLITATGQRVTLRCSPRSGDLSVYWYQQSLDQGLQFLIQYYNGEERAKGNILERFSAQQFPDLHSELNLSSLELGDSALYFCASSVGQGGGNTIYFGEGSWLTVV.

In its sample, this clone was seen a few times. The rearrangement joins TRBV7-9 to TRBJ1-1, with a tentative D call TRBD1 (5 bases). CDR3 length: 14 residues. The germline gives CDR1 SEHNR, CDR2 FQNEAQ (reference sequence). V lost 5 bases and J 3 bases, leaving 13 bases between the germline ends. For the CDR3, the DNA is TGTGCCAGCAGCCCTGGGGGGTGGGACACTGAAGCTTTCTTT. Its protein product is CASSPGGWDTEAFF.

The rearrangement links TRBV6-5 to TRBJ1-1; 8 nucleotides agree with TRBD1. Germline CDR1 is MNHEY and CDR2 is SVGAGI. The CDR3 is made up of 14 amino acids. The V segment lost 2 bases and the J segment 5 bases; nucleotides outside the gene matches: 4. This CDR3 is CASSYQGARTEAFF. In DNA, the CDR3 is TGTGCCAGCAGTTACCAGGGGGCCCGGACTGAAGCTTTCTTT.

This clone has only a few counts. This rearrangement joins TRBV19 to TRBJ1-2, with 7 bases aligning to TRBD1. Germline V gene data show CDR1 as LNHDA and CDR2 as SQIVND (reference sequence). The CDR3 is made up of 14 amino acids. Unmatched junction bases numbered 2, after V lost 3 bases and J lost 1 base. In nucleotides, the CDR3 is TGTGCCAGTAGTATGGGACAGATTAACTATGGCTACACCTTC. It is translated as CASSMGQINYGYTF. The full variable domain, with the rest looked up from reference TRBV19 and TRBJ1-2, is DGGITQSPKYLFRKEGQNVTLSCEQNLNHDAMYWYRQDPGQGLRLIYYSQIVNDFQKGDIAEGYSVSREKKESFPLTVTSAQKNPTAFYLCASSMGQINYGYTFGSGTRLTVV.

This clone was seen more than once but under ten times. This chain connects TRBV7-2 to TRBJ1-5; unclear D gene. The CDR3 contains 14 residues. Deletions cut 1 base from V and 6 bases from J, with 10 bases between. Germline CDR1 and CDR2: SGHTA and FQGNSA. CDR3 amino acids: CASSLGGLSQPQHF. In DNA form, the CDR3 reads TGTGCCAGCAGCTTAGGAGGTTTGTCTCAGCCCCAGCATTTT.

This clone was counted a few times. The chain combines TRBV6-6 with TRBJ1-1; D perhaps matches TRBD1 (6 bases). V shed 2 bases and J shed 1 base, with 8 bases lying between them. This CDR3 spans 14 amino acids. CDR1 and CDR2 (germline): MNHNY, SVGAGI (reference sequence). CDR3: CASSYGQKNTEAFF. CDR3 DNA: TGTGCCAGCAGTTACGGACAGAAGAACACTGAAGCTTTCTTT.

The rearrangement joins TRBV5-6 to TRBJ2-2, with D perhaps matching TRBD1 (7 bases). This CDR3 has 16 amino acids. Germline loops: CDR1 SGHDT, CDR2 YYEEEE. The V gene lost 6 bases and the J gene lost 2 bases, with 17 bases spanning the gap. CDR3 in DNA: TGTGCCAGCACCACGGAGGGACAGAGCAACACCGGGGAGCTGTTTTTT. Its protein product is CASTTEGQSNTGELFF.

This clone was counted a few times. The chain carries TRBV10-3 and TRBJ2-5, with a possible D match to TRBD1 (6 bases). Judging by the DNA end, TRBJ2-7 fits better; the J call may be wrong. Germline values: CDR1 ENHRY, CDR2 SYGVKD. The CDR3 is made up of 14 amino acids. The CDR3 DNA follows: TGTGCCATCAGGAACAGGGCAGACTCCTACGAGCAGTACTTC. Protein product: CAIRNRADSYEQYF.

This chain connects TRBV5-1 to TRBJ1-5, with D perhaps TRBD1 (5 bases). CDR3 length: 15 residues. The V end lost 4 bases, the J end lost 4 bases, and 15 bases lay between the germline ends. CDR1 and CDR2 from the germline V gene are SGHRS and YFSETQ. The CDR3 nucleotides read TGCGCCAGCAGCCCGGGAGGGGCGCGGAATCAGCCCCAGCATTTT. This sequence encodes CASSPGGARNQPQHF.

This clone was detected only a few times. The CDR3 reads CASSETGGQETQYF. The CDR3 DNA sequence: TGCGCCAGCAGCGAGACAGGGGGACAAGAGACCCAGTACTTC. V is TRBV5-1 and J is TRBJ2-5, with TRBD1 matching over 9 bases. The germline CDR1 and CDR2 sequences are SGHRS and YFSETQ. The J segment lost 2 bases and the V segment lost 4 bases, leaving 3 bases of the junction unmatched. This CDR3 contains 14 residues. Filled out from reference TRBV5-1 and TRBJ2-5, the complete variable domain reads KAGVTQTPRYLIKTRGQQVTLSCSPISGHRSVSWYQQTPGQGLQFLFEYFSETQRNKGNFPGRFSGRQFSNSRSEMNVSTLELGDSALYLCASSETGGQETQYFGPGTRLLVL.

This clone has just a few counts. The chain uses TRBV6-6 and TRBJ1-2; 7 nucleotides align to TRBD1. In germline, CDR1 is MNHNY, CDR2 SVGAGI (reference sequence). There are 12 residues in the CDR3. V trimming: 6 bases; J trimming: 4 bases; junction bases outside the gene matches: 2. CDR3 in DNA: TGTGCCAGCAGACGGGACAGCTATGGCTACACCTTC. Its protein is CASRRDSYGYTF.

This clone has at least ten counts. The chain employs TRBV7-2 and TRBJ2-6; D possibly corresponds to TRBD2 (6 bases). Per the germline V gene, CDR1 is SGHTA and CDR2 is FQGNSA. CDR3 length: 16 amino acids. The V gene lost 3 bases and the J gene lost 1 base, with 10 bases spanning the gap. Written as DNA, the CDR3 is TGTGCCAGCAGCTTCATCGGGGGATCTGGGGCCAACGTCCTGACTTTC. It is translated as CASSFIGGSGANVLTF.

The sample holds a few counts of this clone. V is TRBV20-1 and J is TRBJ1-2; D not resolved. CDR1 and CDR2 (germline): DFQATT, SNEGSKA (reference sequence). With 6 bases removed from V and 3 bases from J, the gap between germline ends came to 8 bases. The CDR3 has 11 amino acids. This CDR3 reads CSALTDYGYTF. The CDR3 region has the DNA TGCAGTGCCCTCACGGACTATGGCTACACCTTC.

This chain links TRBV29-1 with TRBJ2-3; a weak D match, TRBD2 (6 bases). The CDR3 has 13 residues. V was trimmed by 5 bases and J by 2 bases, leaving 11 bases between them. Germline values: CDR1 SQVTM, CDR2 ANQGSEA. CDR3 sequence: CSVRGLPTDTQYF. The CDR3 coding sequence is TGCAGCGTTAGGGGACTCCCCACAGATACGCAGTATTTT.

This clone was observed a few times. The CDR3: CASSLFPEQFF. The CDR3 DNA reads TGTGCCAGCAGCCTCTTCCCTGAGCAGTTCTTC. The rearrangement uses TRBV11-3 and TRBJ2-1; no clear D. The V gene's germline CDR1 is SGHNT and CDR2 YENEEA. Deletions cut 5 bases from V and 9 bases from J, with 8 bases between. The CDR3 extends over 11 amino acids.

The chain combines TRBV20-1 with TRBJ2-5, with D tentatively TRBD1 (5 bases). There are 10 residues in the CDR3. CDR1 is DFQATT and CDR2 is SNEGSKA in the germline V gene (reference sequence). The V and J ends lost 5 bases and 9 bases respectively, with 10 bases between them. The CDR3 DNA reads TGCAGTGCTTATCCAGGGTCCCAGTACTTC. Translating gives CSAYPGSQYF.

In this sample, this clone turned up a few times. The chain uses TRBV19 and TRBJ2-6; D uncertain. The CDR3 runs 17 residues. Trimming cost V 3 bases and J 0 bases, with 12 bases left between them. Germline values: CDR1 LNHDA, CDR2 SQIVND (reference sequence). The CDR3 nucleotides are TGTGCCAGTAGTATTCCGCGAATACGCTCTGGGGCCAACGTCCTGACTTTC. The encoded protein is CASSIPRIRSGANVLTF.

This clone was observed many times. This chain uses TRBV4-3 with TRBJ1-1; D remains ambiguous. Germline V gives CDR1 LGHNA, CDR2 YSLEER. Deletions cut 0 bases from V and 10 bases from J, with 15 bases between. The CDR3 loop spans 14 amino acids. The CDR3 region is CASSQEARPLGAFF. As DNA, the CDR3 is TGCGCCAGCAGCCAAGAGGCTAGGCCCCTGGGAGCTTTCTTT.

The V and J genes are TRBV4-1 and TRBJ2-5, with 9 bases aligning to TRBD1. Unmatched junction bases numbered 7, after V lost 4 bases and J lost 1 base. The length of the CDR3 is 16 residues. Germline V gene lookup returns CDR1 MGHRA and CDR2 YSYEKL. The CDR3 loop is CASSRGTGPSQETQYF. The CDR3 DNA reads as TGCGCCAGCAGCCGAGGGACAGGGCCCAGCCAAGAGACCCAGTACTTC.